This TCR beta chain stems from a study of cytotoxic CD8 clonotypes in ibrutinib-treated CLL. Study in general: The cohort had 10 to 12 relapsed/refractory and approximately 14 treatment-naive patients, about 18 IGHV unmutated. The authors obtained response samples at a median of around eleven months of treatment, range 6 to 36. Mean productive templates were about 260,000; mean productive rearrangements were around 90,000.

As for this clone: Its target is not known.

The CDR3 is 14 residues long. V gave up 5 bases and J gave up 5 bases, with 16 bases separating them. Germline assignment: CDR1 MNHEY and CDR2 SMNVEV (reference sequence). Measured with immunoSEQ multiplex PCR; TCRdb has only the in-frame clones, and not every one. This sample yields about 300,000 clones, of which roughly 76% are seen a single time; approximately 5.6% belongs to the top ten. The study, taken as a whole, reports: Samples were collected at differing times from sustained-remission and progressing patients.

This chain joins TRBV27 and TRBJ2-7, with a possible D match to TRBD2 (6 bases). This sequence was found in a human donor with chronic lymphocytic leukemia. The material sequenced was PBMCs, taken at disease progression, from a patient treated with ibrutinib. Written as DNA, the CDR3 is TGTGCCAGCAGTAGACTAGTGCGTGCCGACGAGCAGTACTTC. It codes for CASSRLVRADEQYF.